This record concerns one T cell receptor (beta chain) sequence. As yet, its antigen is unknown. TCRdb passed the RT-PCR reads through MiXCR, listing each CDR3 protein once. The sample consists of about 620,000 distinct CDR3 sequences, 12% of them appearing once. Trimming took off 2 bases at V and 7 bases at J, with 14 bases between the two ends. Germline CDR1 GTSNPN, CDR2 SVGIG (reference sequence). This CDR3 contains 13 residues. This entry belongs to a study of response to subunit inactivated influenza vaccine. Study-level findings and limits: That few new T cells are recruited by each seasonal influenza vaccination was the authors' suggestion.

This sequence joins TRBV30 and TRBJ1-1, with D perhaps matching TRBD1 (6 bases). The sequence came from a man in his forties or fifties who received an inactivated influenza vaccine. The sequenced sample was PBMCs from blood, obtained on the day of vaccination. CDR3 protein: CAWSPGGAGEAFF. DNA for the CDR3: TGTGCCTGGAGTCCGGGGGGCGCGGGTGAAGCTTTCTTT.